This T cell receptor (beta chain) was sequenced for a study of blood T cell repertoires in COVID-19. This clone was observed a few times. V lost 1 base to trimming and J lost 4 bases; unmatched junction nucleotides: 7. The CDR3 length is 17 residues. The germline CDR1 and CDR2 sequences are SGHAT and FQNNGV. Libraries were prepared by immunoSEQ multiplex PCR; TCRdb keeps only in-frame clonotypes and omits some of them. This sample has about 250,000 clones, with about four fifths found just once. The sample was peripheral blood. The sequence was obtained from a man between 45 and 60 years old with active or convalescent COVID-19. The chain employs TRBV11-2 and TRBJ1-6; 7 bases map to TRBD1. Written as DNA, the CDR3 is TGTGCCAGCAGCTTAGTACGGACAGGAGGATATAATTCACCCCTCCACTTT. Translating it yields CASSLVRTGGYNSPLHF.